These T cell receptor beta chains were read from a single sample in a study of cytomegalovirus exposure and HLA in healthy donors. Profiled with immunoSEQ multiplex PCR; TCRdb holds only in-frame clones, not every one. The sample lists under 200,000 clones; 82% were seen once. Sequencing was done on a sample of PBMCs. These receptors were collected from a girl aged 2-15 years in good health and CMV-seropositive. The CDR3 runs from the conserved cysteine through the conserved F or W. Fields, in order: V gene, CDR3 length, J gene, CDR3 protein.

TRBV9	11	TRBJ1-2	CASSVPRGYTF
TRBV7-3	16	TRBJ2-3	CASSLKGHSSTDTQYF
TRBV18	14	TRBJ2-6	CASSPWSPRIDLTF
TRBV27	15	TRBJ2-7	CASSPRAGGYYEQYF
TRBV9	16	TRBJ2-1	CASSPSAVSSYNEQFF
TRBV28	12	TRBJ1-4	CASSLLSRKLFF
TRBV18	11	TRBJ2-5	CASSSGETQYF
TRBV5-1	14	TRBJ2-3	CASSRRLASDTQYF
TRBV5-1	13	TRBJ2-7	CASSWSGPYEQYF
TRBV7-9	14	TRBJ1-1	CASSLGGRDTEAFF
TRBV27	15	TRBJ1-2	CASRPRTGLNYGYTF
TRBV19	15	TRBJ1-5	CASKPDRGRNQPQHF
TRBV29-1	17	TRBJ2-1	CSVRTGTSGRADNEQFF
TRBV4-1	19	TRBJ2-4	CASSQDATSGRMAKNIQYF
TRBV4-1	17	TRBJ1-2	CASSLVETGAASYGYTF
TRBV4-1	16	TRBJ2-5	CASSHLVAGYKETQYF
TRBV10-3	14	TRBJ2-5	CAISVGGGAETQYF
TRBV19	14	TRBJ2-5	CASSYSTGGETQYF
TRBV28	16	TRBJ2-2	CASSPFSGGDTGELFF
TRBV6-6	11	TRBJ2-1	CASQQVNEQFF
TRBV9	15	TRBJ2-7	CASSVEAGGAPEQYF
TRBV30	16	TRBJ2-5	CAWGQPGQGFQETQYF
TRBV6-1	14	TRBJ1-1	CASSEFYRGTEAFF
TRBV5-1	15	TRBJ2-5	CASSLVPSGTETQYF
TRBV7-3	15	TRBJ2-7	CASSLTGQGPLEQYF
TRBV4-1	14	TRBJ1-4	CASSQDTANEKLFF
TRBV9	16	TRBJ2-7	CASSPRGGLSSYEQYF
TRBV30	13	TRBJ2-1	CAWSVRGPNEQFF
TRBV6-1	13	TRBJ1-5	CASSREGNQPQHF
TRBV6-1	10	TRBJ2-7	CASRLESSYF
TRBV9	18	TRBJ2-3	CASSVGFDGRALPDTQYF
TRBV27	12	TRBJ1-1	CASRTGGTEAFF
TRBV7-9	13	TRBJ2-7	CASSSQVAHEQYF
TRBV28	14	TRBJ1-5	CASRPGHRNQPQHF
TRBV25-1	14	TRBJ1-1	CASSAQGARTEAFF
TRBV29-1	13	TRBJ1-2	CSVERGAGYGYTF
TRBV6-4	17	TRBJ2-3	CASSDTPGTSGTDTQYF
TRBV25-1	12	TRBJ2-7	CASSPRGYEQYF
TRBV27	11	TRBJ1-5	CATTTDQPQHF